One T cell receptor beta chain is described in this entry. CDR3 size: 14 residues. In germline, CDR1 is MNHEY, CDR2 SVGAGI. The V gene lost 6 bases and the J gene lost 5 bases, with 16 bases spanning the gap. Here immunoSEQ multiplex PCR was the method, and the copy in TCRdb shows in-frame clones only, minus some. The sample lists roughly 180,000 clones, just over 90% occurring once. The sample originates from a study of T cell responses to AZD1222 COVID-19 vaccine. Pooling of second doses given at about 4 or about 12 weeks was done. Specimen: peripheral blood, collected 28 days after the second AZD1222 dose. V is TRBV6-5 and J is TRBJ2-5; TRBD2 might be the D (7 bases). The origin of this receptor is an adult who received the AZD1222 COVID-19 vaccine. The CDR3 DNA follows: TGTGCCAGCAGACCCGAGGGGAGGGGGGAGACCCAGTACTTC. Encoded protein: CASRPEGRGETQYF.